One sample yielded the 18 T cell receptor beta chains listed below, sequenced in a study of blood T cells in healthy people across ages. The second PCR ran about 6 to 12 cycles with a sample-barcoded 5' primer and J-beta primers. TCRdb reprocessed the 5' RACE reads with MiXCR, giving one entry per CDR3 protein. The sample has 450,000 to 700,000 distinct CDR3 sequences; about 26% are singletons. Source material: blood. The receptors come from a woman aged 65 to 85 in good health.

The chain joins TRBV20-1 to TRBJ2-7; 8 bases fit TRBD2. The CDR3 extends over 18 amino acids. J gave up 0 bases and V 4 bases, and 17 bases lay outside the gene matches. Germline values: CDR1 DFQATT, CDR2 SNEGSKA (reference sequence). CDR3 sequence: CSATGGLVGGINSYEQYF. The CDR3, as DNA: TGCAGTGCTACCGGGGGACTAGTGGGTGGAATAAACTCCTACGAGCAGTACTTC.

This clonotype came up a few times. This may be a read error, as it is one base from a much larger clone. The gene calls are TRBV7-9 and TRBJ2-1; D not resolved. Deletions cut 2 bases from V and 9 bases from J, with 2 bases between. Germline assignment: CDR1 SEHNR and CDR2 FQNEAQ (reference sequence). The CDR3 has 10 residues. The CDR3 coding sequence is TGTGCCAGCAGCTTATTTGAGCAGTTCTTC. Protein sequence: CASSLFEQFF.

The V and J genes are TRBV10-3 and TRBJ1-2; 9 bases align to TRBD1. Trimming removed 5 bases from V and 7 bases from J; junction bases left unmatched: 8. Looked up from germline, CDR1 is ENHRY and CDR2 is SYGVKD. CDR3 length: 14 residues. CDR3 in amino acids: CAISTSGQGFGYTF. CDR3 DNA: TGTGCCATCAGTACCTCGGGACAGGGTTTTGGCTACACCTTC.

J is TRBJ2-7 and V is TRBV9, with a possible D match to TRBD1 (5 bases). V gave up 0 bases and J gave up 3 bases, with 13 bases separating them. The CDR3 totals 15 residues. CDR1 and CDR2 (germline): SGDLS, YYNGEE. The CDR3 is CASSVGGRDDYEQYF. The CDR3 DNA follows: TGTGCCAGCAGCGTAGGGGGCAGGGATGACTACGAGCAGTACTTC.

The V call is TRBV29-1, the J call TRBJ2-5; TRBD1 matches at 9 bases. The CDR3 extends over 13 amino acids. The germline gives CDR1 SQVTM, CDR2 ANQGSEA. V was pared by 7 bases and J by 4 bases, with 7 bases of the junction left unmatched. In nucleotides, the CDR3 is TGCAGCGGCGGGGACAGGGTCGGAGAGACCCAGTACTTC. Translated, it gives CSGGDRVGETQYF.

This clonotype was recorded at least ten times. The CDR3 region is CASSFHRGSTDTQYF. Here the CDR3 DNA reads TGTGCCAGCAGTTTCCACAGGGGATCCACAGATACGCAGTATTTT. The J gene is TRBJ2-3, the V gene TRBV6-5; 7 positions agree with TRBD1. Germline trimming cut 4 bases from V and 2 bases from J; bases unmatched to any gene: 6. This CDR3 region has 15 residues. CDR1 MNHEY and CDR2 SVGAGI come from the germline V gene.

There are a few counts of this clonotype. The chain has TRBV20-1 and TRBJ1-3; tentatively, D is TRBD1 (5 bases). Deletions cut 6 bases from V and 0 bases from J, with 12 bases between. This CDR3 is built from 14 residues. Looked up from germline, CDR1 is DFQATT and CDR2 is SNEGSKA (reference sequence). This chain's CDR3 is CSAHDSPSGNTIYF. In DNA form, the CDR3 reads TGCAGTGCCCATGACAGCCCCTCTGGAAACACCATATATTTT.

The chain recombines TRBV5-5 with TRBJ2-5; 13 bases are shared with TRBD2. This CDR3 comprises 15 residues. Trimming took 4 bases from V and 2 from J; bases not matched to a gene: 2. In germline, CDR1 is SGHKS, CDR2 YYEKEE (reference sequence). The CDR3 sequence is CASSVLAGGQETQYF. The CDR3 bases are TGTGCCAGCAGCGTACTAGCGGGGGGGCAAGAGACCCAGTACTTC.

The chain combines TRBV2 with TRBJ1-6; 7 bases match TRBD1. The V gene end was trimmed by 7 bases and the J gene end by 10 bases; junction bases not matched to a gene: 10. Germline-derived CDR1 and CDR2 are SNHLY and FYNNEI. This CDR3 has 14 residues. Here the CDR3 reads CASTLDRVVSPLHF. CDR3 DNA: TGTGCCAGCACCCTAGACAGGGTGGTCTCACCCCTCCACTTT.

To note about this clonotype: Since no conserved phenylalanine or tryptophan closes the CDR3, a read error is the likely cause. CDR3 in DNA: TGCAGTGCTAGACCTAGAGGGAAAGGGGTGGACAAAAACATTCAGTACCTC. This encodes CSARPRGKGVDKNIQYL. J is TRBJ2-4 and V is TRBV20-1; D assignment may be TRBD1 or TRBD2 (5 bases each). This CDR3 is built from 17 residues. CDR1 is DFQATT and CDR2 is SNEGSKA in the germline V gene (reference sequence). V lost 2 bases and J lost 3, with 20 bases in between.

This clonotype has more than one count but fewer than ten. This chain connects TRBV9 to TRBJ2-5, with 15 bases fitting TRBD2. CDR3 size: 16 residues. The junction had 7 bases not matched to a gene; V was cut back by 5 bases and J by 5 bases. CDR1 is SGDLS and CDR2 is YYNGEE in the germline V gene. CDR3 residues: CASSRGLAGGWETQYF. Written as DNA, the CDR3 is TGTGCCAGCAGTCGGGGACTAGCGGGGGGCTGGGAGACCCAGTACTTC.

The table lists this clonotype with a few counts. This chain connects TRBV6-5 to TRBJ2-5; 7 positions match TRBD1. In germline, CDR1 is MNHEY, CDR2 SVGAGI. J lost 3 bases, V lost 2 bases, and 3 bases had no gene match. The length of the CDR3 is 14 residues. The CDR3 nucleotides read TGTGCCAGCAGTTACAGCGGACAGGAAGAGACCCAGTACTTC. Encoded protein: CASSYSGQEETQYF.

This sequence joins TRBV25-1 and TRBJ2-5, with TRBD1 matching 9 bases. The DNA end is a closer match to TRBJ2-7, so the J assignment may be wrong. Germline lookup yields CDR1 MGHDK and CDR2 SYGVNS. There are 18 residues in the CDR3. CDR3 amino acids: CASSSTLNMGQGVREQYF. The CDR3 nucleotides read TGTGCCAGCAGTTCCACTCTGAATATGGGACAGGGTGTTCGCGAGCAGTACTTC.

The chain uses TRBV10-3 and TRBJ2-5, with D possibly TRBD2 on 5 matching bases. The end of the DNA fits TRBJ2-1 better, so the J call may be wrong. The CDR3 loop spans 16 amino acids. Germline CDR1 ENHRY, CDR2 SYGVKD. CDR3 nucleotides: TGTGCCATCAGCAAGCACGGGGTGGCGATTGAGGATGAGCAGTTCTTC. It translates to CAISKHGVAIEDEQFF.

This clonotype was recorded a few times. This chain joins TRBV29-1 and TRBJ2-1; 11 bases agree with TRBD1. Germline V gives CDR1 SQVTM, CDR2 ANQGSEA. J lost 8 bases, V lost 5 bases, and 2 bases had no gene match. The CDR3 is made up of 12 amino acids. The CDR3 spells CSVWDRGDEQFF. CDR3 coding DNA: TGCAGCGTTTGGGACAGGGGGGATGAGCAGTTCTTC.

V gene TRBV20-1 combines with J gene TRBJ2-2; the match to TRBD1 covers 8 bases. With 3 bases clipped from V and 6 bases from J, the junction kept 9 bases outside the gene matches. This CDR3 has 15 amino acids. Germline loops: CDR1 DFQATT, CDR2 SNEGSKA (reference sequence). CDR3 nucleotide sequence: TGCAGTGCTAGCCTCGACAGGGGACGAGCCGGGGAGCTGTTTTTT. Amino acids: CSASLDRGRAGELFF.

The chain employs TRBV12-3 or TRBV12-4 and TRBJ2-3; D uncertain. The V end lost 7 bases, the J end lost 6 bases, and 11 bases lay between the germline ends. The CDR3 is 12 amino acids. CDR3 DNA: TGTGCCAGCATGAAGCTTCCCGATACGCAGTATTTT. Translated: CASMKLPDTQYF.

Written as DNA, the CDR3 is TGTGCCAGCAGCCATGACCCCTGGACGGCAGATACGCAGTATTTT. Its translation is CASSHDPWTADTQYF. The gene calls are TRBV3-1 and TRBJ2-3; D unresolved. The CDR3 contains 15 residues. With 3 bases removed from V and 4 bases from J, the gap between germline ends came to 14 bases. Germline CDR1 reads LGHDT; CDR2 reads YNNKEL (reference sequence).